These 26 T cell receptor beta chains share one sample of origin, sequenced in a study of blood T cell repertoires in COVID-19. Profiling relied on immunoSEQ multiplex PCR, and the TCRdb table lists in-frame clones only, not all of them. In the table there are 140,000 to 150,000 clones, approximately 83% of which are singletons. Sequenced input: peripheral blood. The receptors originated from an older woman with COVID-19, enrolled during active disease.

This chain joins TRBV11-3 and TRBJ1-1, with D uncertain. The CDR3 extends over 12 amino acids. Germline CDR1 is SGHNT and CDR2 is YENEEA. The V and J ends lost 2 bases and 6 bases respectively, with 7 bases between them. DNA for the CDR3: TGTGCCAGCAGCTTATTTCTTCCTGAAGCTTTCTTT. It specifies CASSLFLPEAFF.

This chain joins TRBV9 and TRBJ2-2; 7 positions match TRBD1. The CDR3 runs to 16 residues. Trimming cost V 0 bases and J 4 bases; bases outside gene matches: 6. In germline, CDR1 is SGDLS, CDR2 YYNGEE. CDR3 loop: CASSVGEGAGTGELFF. The CDR3 DNA reads as TGTGCCAGCAGCGTAGGTGAGGGGGCAGGCACCGGGGAGCTGTTTTTT.

The chain combines TRBV2 with TRBJ2-1; 9 bases are a match to TRBD2. Trimming at V came to 7 bases and at J to 7 bases, leaving 8 bases not matched to a gene. The CDR3 runs to 14 residues. The V gene's germline CDR1 is SNHLY and CDR2 FYNNEI. CDR3 region: CASTGGGAHNEQFF. CDR3 in DNA: TGTGCCAGCACCGGCGGGGGGGCACATAATGAGCAGTTCTTC.

V gene TRBV6-1 combines with J gene TRBJ2-2; 14 bases agree with TRBD2. J was trimmed by 4 bases and V by 6 bases; bases with no gene match: 10. This CDR3 comprises 18 residues. Per germline, CDR1 MNHNS and CDR2 SASEGT. The CDR3 sequence is CASRELGLAGGGTGELFF. In DNA form, the CDR3 reads TGTGCCAGCAGAGAATTAGGACTAGCGGGGGGTGGCACCGGGGAGCTGTTTTTT.

The CDR3 nucleotides read TGTGCCAGCAGCCAAAACCCACTAGGGACAGATACGCAGTATTTT. Translation gives CASSQNPLGTDTQYF. The chain is built from TRBV3-1 (or the pseudogene TRBV3-2) and TRBJ2-3, with D possibly being TRBD2 (5 bases). With 2 bases removed from V and 3 bases from J, the gap between germline ends came to 12 bases. The CDR3 is 15 amino acids. CDR1 and CDR2 from the germline V gene are LGHDT and YNNKEL (reference sequence).

The CDR3 coding sequence is TGTGCCAGCAGTCTTGGGAGCGGGGGGTCTTACAATGAGCAGTTCTTC. This encodes CASSLGSGGSYNEQFF. The chain carries TRBV7-3 and TRBJ2-1; TRBD2 matches at 9 bases. The germline V gene encodes CDR1 SGHTA and CDR2 FQGTGA. V gave up 6 bases and J gave up 4 bases; unmatched junction bases: 10. The CDR3 runs 16 residues.

The rearrangement links TRBV5-1 to TRBJ2-3; TRBD2 agrees at 9 bases. The V and J ends lost 4 bases and 6 bases, in that order; junction bases with no gene match: 15. The CDR3 is 17 residues long. Germline loops: CDR1 SGHRS, CDR2 YFSETQ. CDR3: CASSNIRSGGKLDTQYF. The CDR3 bases are TGCGCCAGCAGCAATATTCGTAGCGGGGGAAAATTGGATACGCAGTATTTT.

The chain uses TRBV5-5 and TRBJ2-3; 8 bases fit TRBD2. CDR3 size: 16 residues. With 0 bases clipped from V and 4 bases from J, the junction kept 7 bases outside the gene matches. The germline V gene has CDR1 SGHKS and CDR2 YYEKEE (reference sequence). CDR3 sequence (DNA): TGTGCCAGCAGCTTGGCTGCGGGGGGCAGGGCAGATACGCAGTATTTT. Protein: CASSLAAGGRADTQYF.

This chain uses TRBV6-2 or TRBV6-3 with TRBJ2-1; no firm D call. The germline V and J ends were trimmed by 2 bases and 5 bases, with 10 bases remaining between them. There are 14 residues in the CDR3. CDR1 and CDR2 (germline): MNHEY, SVGEGT. CDR3 in amino acids: CASSYVYPDNEQFF. The CDR3 DNA sequence: TGTGCCAGCAGTTACGTTTATCCCGACAATGAGCAGTTCTTC.

This chain joins TRBV5-1 and TRBJ2-5, with TRBD2 matching over 9 bases. The CDR3 is 15 residues long. Germline V gene sequence: CDR1 SGHRS, CDR2 YFSETQ. The V gene end was trimmed by 4 bases and the J gene end by 1 base; junction bases not matched to a gene: 5. The CDR3 sequence is CASSIIAGAQETQYF. The DNA for the CDR3 is TGCGCCAGCAGCATAATAGCGGGGGCCCAAGAGACCCAGTACTTC.

The chain employs TRBV4-2 and TRBJ2-3; 7 nucleotides line up with TRBD2. V lost 4 bases and J lost 2; bases outside the gene matches: 6. The CDR3 is 15 residues long. Germline CDR1 is LGHNA and CDR2 is YNFKEQ. Here the CDR3 reads CASSLTRGYTDTQYF. In nucleotides, the CDR3 is TGTGCCAGCAGCCTTACGCGGGGGTACACAGATACGCAGTATTTT.

The chain combines TRBV10-3 with TRBJ1-1; 10 positions agree with TRBD1. This CDR3 is 14 amino acids long. Germline CDR1 reads ENHRY; CDR2 reads SYGVKD. Written as DNA, the CDR3 is TGTGCTTCGGGGACAGGGGTTATGTTGACTGAAGCTTTCTTT. Translated: CASGTGVMLTEAFF.

The table lists this clone with a few counts. J is TRBJ2-7 and V is TRBV5-1, with 11 bases identical to TRBD2. The CDR3 is 18 residues long. The trim removed 0 bases at V and 1 base at J, leaving 9 bases unmatched. The germline gives CDR1 SGHRS, CDR2 YFSETQ. The CDR3 sequence: CASSLATSGGLQSYEQYF. In DNA, the CDR3 is TGCGCCAGCAGCTTGGCCACTAGCGGGGGACTGCAATCCTACGAGCAGTACTTC.

This clone was counted only a few times. This rearrangement joins TRBV10-3 to TRBJ2-3; 11 positions agree with TRBD2. Germline-derived CDR1 and CDR2 are ENHRY and SYGVKD. The CDR3 covers 17 residues. With 3 bases clipped from V and 1 base from J, the junction kept 6 bases outside the gene matches. This chain's CDR3 is CAISDVTSGSGTDTQYF. The DNA for the CDR3 is TGTGCCATCAGTGATGTCACTAGCGGGAGTGGCACAGATACGCAGTATTTT.

The chain uses TRBV29-1 and TRBJ2-3, with 12 bases that match TRBD2. The ends lost 6 bases at V and 4 bases at J; junction bases unmatched: 5. The CDR3 runs 14 residues. CDR1 is SQVTM and CDR2 is ANQGSEA in the germline V gene. The DNA of the CDR3 is TGCAGCGTGCGGACTAGCGGGGCGGCAGATACGCAGTATTTT. It codes for CSVRTSGAADTQYF.

This clone was counted a few times. J is TRBJ2-1 and V is TRBV19; no reliable D call. Germline V lookup: CDR1 LNHDA, CDR2 SQIVND (reference sequence). The CDR3 has 14 amino acids. The germline V and J ends were trimmed by 2 bases and 5 bases, with 10 bases remaining between them. CDR3 sequence reads: CASSISSNNNEQFF. The DNA of the CDR3 is TGTGCCAGTAGTATATCCTCAAACAACAATGAGCAGTTCTTC.

The chain joins TRBV6-6 to TRBJ2-1; D gene unclear. CDR1 is MNHNY and CDR2 is SVGAGI in the germline V gene (reference sequence). The ends were cut back, 0 bases at V and 5 bases at J, with 11 bases in the middle. The CDR3 length is 15 residues. The CDR3 spells CASSYSRSWNNEQFF. The CDR3 coding sequence is TGTGCCAGCAGTTACTCGCGGTCGTGGAACAATGAGCAGTTCTTC.

V and J are TRBV5-6 and TRBJ2-1; 9 nucleotides match TRBD1. Losses at the gene ends were 6 bases for V and 7 bases for J; bases not matched to a gene: 11. The CDR3 sequence is 15 residues long. Germline-derived CDR1 and CDR2 are SGHDT and YYEEEE. The chain's CDR3 is CASTLSGTGWNEQFF. CDR3 nucleotide sequence: TGTGCCAGCACCCTCTCGGGGACAGGGTGGAATGAGCAGTTCTTC.

The rearrangement links TRBV27 to TRBJ1-5; 10 nucleotides agree with TRBD1. From germline, CDR1 is MNHEY and CDR2 SMNVEV (reference sequence). The CDR3 spans 14 residues. The junction had 4 bases not matched to a gene; V was cut back by 8 bases and J by 3 bases. CDR3 region: CASSTGGANQPQHF. As DNA, the CDR3 is TGTGCCAGCTCGACAGGGGGCGCCAATCAGCCCCAGCATTTT.

This clone was counted between two and nine times. The rearrangement joins TRBV19 to TRBJ1-2; TRBD1 agrees at 7 bases. CDR1 and CDR2 from the germline V gene are LNHDA and SQIVND (reference sequence). The V segment lost 4 bases and the J segment 8 bases; nucleotides outside the gene matches: 7. The CDR3 runs to 13 residues. The CDR3 here is CASSTRQGWGYTF. CDR3 nucleotides: TGTGCCAGTAGTACCCGACAGGGTTGGGGCTACACCTTC.

V and J are TRBV30 and TRBJ1-5; possibly TRBD1 for D (5 bases). The CDR3 loop spans 17 amino acids. The V and J ends lost 3 bases and 0 bases respectively, with 18 bases between them. Germline-derived CDR1 and CDR2 are GTSNPN and SVGIG (reference sequence). The CDR3 DNA follows: TGTGCCTGGAGGCGGGGACGGAGTACCTATAGCAATCAGCCCCAGCATTTT. This encodes CAWRRGRSTYSNQPQHF.

The V call is TRBV18, the J call TRBJ2-2; TRBD2 matches 12 bases. Per the germline V gene, CDR1 is KGHSH and CDR2 is LQKENI. The CDR3 is 18 amino acids. V lost 1 base and J lost 0; bases outside the gene matches: 3. CDR3 region: CASSPRLAGATNTGELFF. Here the CDR3 DNA reads TGTGCCAGCTCACCACGACTAGCGGGGGCAACGAACACCGGGGAGCTGTTTTTT.

V is TRBV6-4 and J is TRBJ1-1, with D hard to call. Trimming shortened V by 3 bases and J by 4 bases, and 9 bases separated the two germline ends. The CDR3 extends over 13 amino acids. CDR1 MRHNA and CDR2 SNTAGT come from the germline V gene. The CDR3 DNA reads as TGTGCCAGCAGTGAACTACGGGGCACTGAAGCTTTCTTT. Residues: CASSELRGTEAFF.

The gene calls are TRBV5-6 and TRBJ1-2; no clear D. The germline gives CDR1 SGHDT, CDR2 YYEEEE. CDR3 length: 13 residues. Trimming cost V 0 bases and J 8 bases, with 11 bases left between them. In DNA form, the CDR3 reads TGTGCCAGCAGCTTGGGGACGGGAGAAGGCTACACCTTC. This codes for CASSLGTGEGYTF.

V is TRBV2 and J is TRBJ1-5; the match to TRBD1 covers 7 bases. This CDR3 has 15 residues. From germline, CDR1 is SNHLY and CDR2 FYNNEI. J was trimmed by 4 bases and V by 5 bases; bases with no gene match: 8. The CDR3 bases are TGTGCCAGCAGTTTCAGACAGGGACGAAATCAGCCCCAGCATTTT. This translates into CASSFRQGRNQPQHF.

The chain links TRBV11-2 to TRBJ2-7; 9 bases are a match to TRBD2. After removal of 2 bases from V and 3 bases from J, the junction contained 17 bases not matched to a gene. This CDR3 comprises 19 residues. Germline lookup yields CDR1 SGHAT and CDR2 FQNNGV. The CDR3 sequence is CASSLLPALAGRNLYEQYF. In DNA, the CDR3 is TGTGCCAGCAGCTTACTGCCCGCCCTAGCGGGGCGGAACCTCTACGAGCAGTACTTC.